This TCR beta chain was profiled in a study of cytomegalovirus exposure and HLA in healthy donors. General study points: Researchers had no immune exposure information except CMV serostatus available.

PCR amplification relied on 60 Vbeta primers (plus 13 Jbeta primers). In the original processing: Tens of millions of unique TCR beta chains, 9 million to 11 million shared, were counted in a later analysis. Repertoires were generated with immunoSEQ multiplex PCR, while TCRdb's copy carries only in-frame clones and drops some. V, J and clone size reflect that table, while D and trimming were determined from the DNA. The table has 100,000 to 150,000 clones, about 80% seen once. Germline V gene sequence: CDR1 MNHEY, CDR2 SVGAGI. This CDR3 region has 16 residues. V dropped 2 bases and J dropped 4 bases, with 17 bases sitting between them. As regards this clone: Its antigen is still unknown.

The sequencing input was PBMCs. V usage is TRBV6-5 and J usage is TRBJ1-1, with D perhaps matching TRBD1 (6 bases). The receptor was derived from a boy younger than 10 in good health and CMV-seronegative. Here the CDR3 DNA reads TGTGCCAGCAGTTACCCACCGGGGCAGGGGCCCACTGAAGCTTTCTTT. Translated, it gives CASSYPPGQGPTEAFF.